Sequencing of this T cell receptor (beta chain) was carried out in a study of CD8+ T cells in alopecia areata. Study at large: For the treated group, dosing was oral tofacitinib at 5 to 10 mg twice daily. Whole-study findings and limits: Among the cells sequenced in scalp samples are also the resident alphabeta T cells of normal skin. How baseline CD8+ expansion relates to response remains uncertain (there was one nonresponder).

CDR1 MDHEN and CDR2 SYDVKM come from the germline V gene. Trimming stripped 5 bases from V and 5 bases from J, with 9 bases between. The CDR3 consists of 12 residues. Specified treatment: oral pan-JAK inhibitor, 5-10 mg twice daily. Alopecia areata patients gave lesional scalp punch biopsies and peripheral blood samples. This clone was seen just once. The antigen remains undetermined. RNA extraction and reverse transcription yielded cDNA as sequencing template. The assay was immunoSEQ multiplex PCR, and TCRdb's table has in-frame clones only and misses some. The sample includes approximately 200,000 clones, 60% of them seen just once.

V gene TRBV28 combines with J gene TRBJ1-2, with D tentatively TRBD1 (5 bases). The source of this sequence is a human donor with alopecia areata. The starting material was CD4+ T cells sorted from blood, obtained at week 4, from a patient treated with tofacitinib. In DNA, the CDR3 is TGTGCCAGCAGTGACAGCCAATATGGCTACACCTTC. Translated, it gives CASSDSQYGYTF.